Listed below are T cell receptor beta chains from one sample, sequenced in a study of blood T cell repertoires in COVID-19. Here immunoSEQ multiplex PCR was the method, and the copy in TCRdb shows in-frame clones only, minus some. The table lists roughly 250,000 clones, roughly 82% of them singletons, with 4.9% in the top ten. The material sequenced was peripheral blood. These receptors came from a woman older than 75 with active or convalescent COVID-19. Both conserved end residues are part of each CDR3. The D gene is left open where the match is weak. Some rows have no size entry. The others give once, few or many, or a class for an expanded clone.

CDR3 DNA	CDR3 protein	CDR3 length	J gene	clone size	V gene	D gene
TGTGCCAGCAGCCCATTTCGACAGAGCACTGAAGCTTTCTTT	CASSPFRQSTEAFF	14	TRBJ1-1	-	TRBV28	-
TGCGCCAGCAGCATGGGAGGACAGTCAGATGAGCAGTTCTTC	CASSMGGQSDEQFF	14	TRBJ2-1	-	TRBV5-1	-
TGCGCCAGCAGCCAAGGAGTGGGAGGGCTATGGTTCAATGAGCAGTTCTTC	CASSQGVGGLWFNEQFF	17	TRBJ2-1	-	TRBV4-1	TRBD2
TGTGCCAGTAGTGCCTCCTCGGGACAGGGAAGGGAAAAACTGTTTTTT	CASSASSGQGREKLFF	16	TRBJ1-4	-	TRBV19	TRBD1
TGTGCCAGCAGTACAGGGAATGGCTACACCTTC	CASSTGNGYTF	11	TRBJ1-2	few	TRBV3-1/TRBV3-2	-
TGCGCCAGCAGCTTGTCCTGGGGGGACTATGGCTACACCTTC	CASSLSWGDYGYTF	14	TRBJ1-2	-	TRBV5-1	-
TGTGCCAGCAGTTACCCCCGAGGTTATGGCTACACCTTC	CASSYPRGYGYTF	13	TRBJ1-2	-	TRBV28	-
TGTGCCAGCAGCTTAGCGGGACAACCCACTAATGAAAAACTGTTTTTT	CASSLAGQPTNEKLFF	16	TRBJ1-4	-	TRBV7-2	-
TGTGCCAGCAGCCCCGAAAGAGGACAGGGAGCCTACTACGAGCAGTACTTC	CASSPERGQGAYYEQYF	17	TRBJ2-7	-	TRBV7-6	TRBD1
TGTGCCAGCAGCGTAGGGAGCGTCGGGACCTACGAGCAGTACTTC	CASSVGSVGTYEQYF	15	TRBJ2-7	-	TRBV9	-
TGTGCCAGCAGCCTTCGGGGAAGTGGCGAAGCTTTCTTT	CASSLRGSGEAFF	13	TRBJ1-1	once	TRBV3-1/TRBV3-2	-
TGTGCCAGCAGCTTAGACGGGACAGGAGCCTACAATGAGCAGTTCTTC	CASSLDGTGAYNEQFF	16	TRBJ2-1	-	TRBV11-3	TRBD1
TGTGCCAGCAGAACCGACAGGGGAGGAACTGAAGCTTTCTTT	CASRTDRGGTEAFF	14	TRBJ1-1	-	TRBV28	TRBD1
TGTGCCATCGGCCGGGACAGATCCAATCAGCCCCAGCATTTT	CAIGRDRSNQPQHF	14	TRBJ1-5	-	TRBV28	TRBD1
TGCGCCAGCAGGGGACAGGGCGTAGAAGTTTCACCCCTCCACTTT	CASRGQGVEVSPLHF	15	TRBJ1-6	-	TRBV5-1	TRBD1
TGTGCCAGTAGTTACGGACAGTTCAGGCCCCAGCATTTT	CASSYGQFRPQHF	13	TRBJ1-5	-	TRBV19	-
TGTGCCAGTCTACCACGGGGAGCGGGGGGCACCTACAATGAGCAGTTCTTC	CASLPRGAGGTYNEQFF	17	TRBJ2-1	-	TRBV19	TRBD2
TGCAGCGTTGTAGAGACTGTAGGCTATGGCTACACCTTC	CSVVETVGYGYTF	13	TRBJ1-2	-	TRBV29-1	-
TGTGCCAGCAGTTCTACAGCTGGAAACACCATATATTTT	CASSSTAGNTIYF	13	TRBJ1-3	-	TRBV6-4	-
TGTGCCAGCAGGGGGTACAGGACGAACACCGGGGAGCTGTTTTTT	CASRGYRTNTGELFF	15	TRBJ2-2	-	TRBV6-5	-
TGCAGTGCTAGTGACAGGGTGCGAGGCTATGGCTACACCTTC	CSASDRVRGYGYTF	14	TRBJ1-2	-	TRBV20-1	TRBD1
TGTGCTAGTGGTTTGTTGCGGGAAGACACCGGGGAGCTGTTTTTT	CASGLLREDTGELFF	15	TRBJ2-2	-	TRBV12-5	-
TGTGCCGCCCGAGACCAGGCCCCTTTGGGCTACACCTTC	CAARDQAPLGYTF	13	TRBJ1-2	few	TRBV10-3	-
TGCGCCAGCAGTGACCAGGGGGCCTCTGGAAACACCATATATTTT	CASSDQGASGNTIYF	15	TRBJ1-3	-	TRBV10-2	TRBD1
TGCGCCAGCAGCCTACAGGGCGGCGGCACCGGGGAGCTGTTTTTT	CASSLQGGGTGELFF	15	TRBJ2-2	-	TRBV5-1	-
TGTGCCAGCAGTTCCCACGGACAGGGGAACTTCGAGCAGTACTTC	CASSSHGQGNFEQYF	15	TRBJ2-7	-	TRBV6-5	TRBD1
TGTGCCATCAGGGGGACAGGGGCAAACACTGAAGCTTTCTTT	CAIRGTGANTEAFF	14	TRBJ1-1	-	TRBV10-3	TRBD1